The table lists the clone carrying this T cell receptor beta chain with a few counts. These data belong to a study of T cell repertoires in cytomegalovirus infection. Study overall: Public TCR beta signature analysis indicated the presence of both CMV infection and matching HLA type.

TCRdb re-called the reads with MiXCR, one entry per CDR3 protein. The data hold about 160,000 distinct CDR3 sequences, with 15% to 20% observed a single time. J lost 2 bases, V lost 3 bases, and 19 bases had no gene match. Germline V gene lookup returns CDR1 MDHEN and CDR2 SYDVKM. The CDR3 is 19 residues long. The sequencing input was CD8+ T cells from PBMCs. The V gene is TRBV28, the J gene TRBJ2-7; 7 nucleotides agree with TRBD2. This sequence was found in a human donor in good health (CMV status not recorded). Some clones in this sample may be carry-over from other donors' samples. The CDR3 protein is CASSFPKSGDYLDAYEQYF. As DNA, the CDR3 is TGTGCCAGCAGTTTCCCAAAAAGCGGGGACTACCTTGATGCCTACGAGCAGTACTTC.